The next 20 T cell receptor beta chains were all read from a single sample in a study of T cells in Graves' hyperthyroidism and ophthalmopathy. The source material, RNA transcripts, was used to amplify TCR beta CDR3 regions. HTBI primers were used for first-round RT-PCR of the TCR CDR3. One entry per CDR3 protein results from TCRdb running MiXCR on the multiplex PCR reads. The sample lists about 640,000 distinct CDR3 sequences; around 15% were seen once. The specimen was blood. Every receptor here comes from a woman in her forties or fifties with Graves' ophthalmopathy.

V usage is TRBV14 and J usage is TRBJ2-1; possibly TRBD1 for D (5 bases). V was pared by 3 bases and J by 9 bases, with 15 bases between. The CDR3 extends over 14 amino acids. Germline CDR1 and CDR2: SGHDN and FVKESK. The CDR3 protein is CASSHSLIRGEQFF. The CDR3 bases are TGTGCCAGCAGCCATTCCCTGATTAGGGGTGAGCAGTTCTTC.

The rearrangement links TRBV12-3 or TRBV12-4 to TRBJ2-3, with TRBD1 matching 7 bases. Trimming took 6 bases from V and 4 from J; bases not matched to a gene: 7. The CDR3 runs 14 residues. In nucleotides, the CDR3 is TGTGCCAGCAGCCGGACAGGAGACGCAGATACGCAGTATTTT. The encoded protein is CASSRTGDADTQYF.

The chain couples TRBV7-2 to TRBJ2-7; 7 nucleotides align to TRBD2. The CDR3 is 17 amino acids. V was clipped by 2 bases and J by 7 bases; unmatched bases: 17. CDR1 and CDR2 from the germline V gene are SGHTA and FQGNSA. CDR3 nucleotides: TGTGCCAGCAGCTTAACTCTCCGGGGAGCGGGGTCACGGGAGCAGTACTTC. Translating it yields CASSLTLRGAGSREQYF.

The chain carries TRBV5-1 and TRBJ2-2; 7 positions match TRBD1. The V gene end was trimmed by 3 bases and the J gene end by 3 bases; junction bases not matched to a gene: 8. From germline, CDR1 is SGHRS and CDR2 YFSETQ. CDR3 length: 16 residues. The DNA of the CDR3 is TGCGCCAGCAGCTCGCACAGGGGTGTGGACACCGGGGAGCTGTTTTTT. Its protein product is CASSSHRGVDTGELFF.

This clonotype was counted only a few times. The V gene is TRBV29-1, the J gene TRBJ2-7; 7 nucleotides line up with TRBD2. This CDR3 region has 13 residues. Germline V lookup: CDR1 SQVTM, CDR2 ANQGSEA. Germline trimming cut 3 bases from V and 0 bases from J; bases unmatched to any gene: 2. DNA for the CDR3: TGCAGCGTTGATCAGCGGGGCTCCTACGAGCAGTACTTC. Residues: CSVDQRGSYEQYF.

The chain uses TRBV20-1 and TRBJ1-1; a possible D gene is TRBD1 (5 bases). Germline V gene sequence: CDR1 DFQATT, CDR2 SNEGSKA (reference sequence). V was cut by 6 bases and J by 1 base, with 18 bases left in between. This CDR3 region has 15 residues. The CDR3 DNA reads TGCAGTGCCCGAGGAGGGGATAGGAGGAACACTGAAGCTTTCTTT. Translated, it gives CSARGGDRRNTEAFF.

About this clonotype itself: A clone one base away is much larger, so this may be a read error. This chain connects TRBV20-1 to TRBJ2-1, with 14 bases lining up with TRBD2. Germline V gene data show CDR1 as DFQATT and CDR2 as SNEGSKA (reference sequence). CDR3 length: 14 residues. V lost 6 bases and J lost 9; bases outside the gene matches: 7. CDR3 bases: TGCAGTGCCCCCGGGACTAGCGGGAGTGGTGAGCAGTTCTTC. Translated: CSAPGTSGSGEQFF.

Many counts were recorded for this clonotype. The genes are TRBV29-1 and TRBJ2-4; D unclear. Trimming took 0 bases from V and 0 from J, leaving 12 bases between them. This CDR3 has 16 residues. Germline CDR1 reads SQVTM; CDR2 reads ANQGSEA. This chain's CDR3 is CSVEDFTATAKNIQYF. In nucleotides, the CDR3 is TGCAGCGTTGAAGACTTTACGGCTACAGCCAAAAACATTCAGTACTTC. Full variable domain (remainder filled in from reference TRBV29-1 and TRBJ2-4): SAVISQKPSRDICQRGTSLTIQCQVDSQVTMMFWYRQQPGQSLTLIATANQGSEATYESGFVIDKFPISRPNLTFSTLTVSNMSPEDSSIYLCSVEDFTATAKNIQYFGAGTRLSVL.

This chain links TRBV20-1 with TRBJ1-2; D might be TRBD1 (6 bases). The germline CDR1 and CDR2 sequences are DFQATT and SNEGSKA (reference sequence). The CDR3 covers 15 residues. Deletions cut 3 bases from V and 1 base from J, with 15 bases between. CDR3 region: CSARGPGAVNYGYTF. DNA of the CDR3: TGCAGTGCTAGGGGTCCGGGGGCGGTTAACTATGGCTACACCTTC.

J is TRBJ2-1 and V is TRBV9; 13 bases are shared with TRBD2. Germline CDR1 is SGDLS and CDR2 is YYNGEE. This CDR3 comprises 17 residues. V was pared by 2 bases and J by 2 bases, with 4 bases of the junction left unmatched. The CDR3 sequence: CASSVSGTSGTYNEQFF. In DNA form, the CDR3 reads TGTGCCAGCAGCGTTTCCGGGACTAGCGGGACCTACAATGAGCAGTTCTTC.

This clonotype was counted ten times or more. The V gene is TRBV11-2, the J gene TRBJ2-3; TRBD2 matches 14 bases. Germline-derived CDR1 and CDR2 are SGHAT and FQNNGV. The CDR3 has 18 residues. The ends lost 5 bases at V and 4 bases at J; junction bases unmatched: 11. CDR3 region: CASSINTGLAGESDTQYF. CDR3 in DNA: TGTGCCAGCAGCATTAACACGGGACTAGCGGGAGAGTCAGATACGCAGTATTTT.

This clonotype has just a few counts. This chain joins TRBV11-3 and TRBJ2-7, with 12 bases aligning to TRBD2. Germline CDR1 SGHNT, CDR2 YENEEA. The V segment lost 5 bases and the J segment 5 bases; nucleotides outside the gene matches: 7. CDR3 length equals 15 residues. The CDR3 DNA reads TGTGCCAGCAGCCCCCGGGCTAGCGGGGGGGACGAGCAGTACTTC. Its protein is CASSPRASGGDEQYF.

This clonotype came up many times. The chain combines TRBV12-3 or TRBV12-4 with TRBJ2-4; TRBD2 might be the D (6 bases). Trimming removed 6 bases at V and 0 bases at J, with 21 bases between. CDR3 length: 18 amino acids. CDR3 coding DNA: TGTGCCAGCAGCGGCGGGAATGAGGGAGGCCTAGCCAAAAACATTCAGTACTTC. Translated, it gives CASSGGNEGGLAKNIQYF.

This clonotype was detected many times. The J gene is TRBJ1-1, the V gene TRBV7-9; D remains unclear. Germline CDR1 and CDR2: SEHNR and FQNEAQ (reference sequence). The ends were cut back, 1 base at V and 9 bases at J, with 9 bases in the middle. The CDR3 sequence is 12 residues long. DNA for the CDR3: TGTGCCAGCAGCTTAGAACAGATACAAGCTTTCTTT. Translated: CASSLEQIQAFF.

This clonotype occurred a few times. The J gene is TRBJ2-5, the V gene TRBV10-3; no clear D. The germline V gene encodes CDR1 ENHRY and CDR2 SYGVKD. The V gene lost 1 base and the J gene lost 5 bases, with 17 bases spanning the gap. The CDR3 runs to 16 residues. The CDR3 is CAISEFNMGTAETQYF. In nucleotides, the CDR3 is TGTGCCATCAGTGAGTTTAATATGGGAACGGCCGAGACCCAGTACTTC.

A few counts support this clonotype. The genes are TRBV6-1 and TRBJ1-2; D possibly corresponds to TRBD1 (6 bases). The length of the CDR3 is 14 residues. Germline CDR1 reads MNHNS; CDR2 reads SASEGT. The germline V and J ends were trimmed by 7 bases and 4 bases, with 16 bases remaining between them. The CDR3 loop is CASKIHDRPYGYTF. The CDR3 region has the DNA TGTGCCAGCAAGATACACGACAGGCCCTATGGCTACACCTTC.

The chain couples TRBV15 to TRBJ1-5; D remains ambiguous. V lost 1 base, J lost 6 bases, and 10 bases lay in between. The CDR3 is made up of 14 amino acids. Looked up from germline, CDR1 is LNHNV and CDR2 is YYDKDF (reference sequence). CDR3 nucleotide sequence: TGTGCCACCAGCAGAGGGGCAGTGGCTCAGCCCCAGCATTTT. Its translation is CATSRGAVAQPQHF.

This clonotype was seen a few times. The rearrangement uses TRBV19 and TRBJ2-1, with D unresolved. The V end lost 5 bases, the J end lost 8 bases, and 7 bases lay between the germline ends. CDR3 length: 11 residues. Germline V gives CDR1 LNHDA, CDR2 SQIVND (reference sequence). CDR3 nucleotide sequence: TGTGCCAGTAGTCCACCCGATGAGCAGTTCTTC. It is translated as CASSPPDEQFF. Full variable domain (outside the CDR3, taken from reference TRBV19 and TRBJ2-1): DGGITQSPKYLFRKEGQNVTLSCEQNLNHDAMYWYRQDPGQGLRLIYYSQIVNDFQKGDIAEGYSVSREKKESFPLTVTSAQKNPTAFYLCASSPPDEQFFGPGTRLTVL.

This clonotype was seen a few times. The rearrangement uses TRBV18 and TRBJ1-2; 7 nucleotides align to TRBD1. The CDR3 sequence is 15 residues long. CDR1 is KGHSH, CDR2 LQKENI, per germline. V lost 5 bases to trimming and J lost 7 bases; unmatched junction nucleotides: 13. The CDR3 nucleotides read TGTGCCAGCTCAGCGGACCAAGTAGGGGGCGCTGGCTACACCTTC. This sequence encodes CASSADQVGGAGYTF.

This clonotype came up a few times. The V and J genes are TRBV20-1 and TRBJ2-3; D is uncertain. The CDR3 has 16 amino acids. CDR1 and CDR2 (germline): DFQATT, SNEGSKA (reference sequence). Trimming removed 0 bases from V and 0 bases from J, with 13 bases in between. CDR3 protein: CSARDSRKTSTDTQYF. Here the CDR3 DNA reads TGCAGTGCTAGAGATTCGAGGAAAACTAGCACAGATACGCAGTATTTT.